The 8 T cell receptor beta chains below come from one sample, sequenced in a study of spatial heterogeneity in lung cancer. Each CDR3 protein is one row after TCRdb ran MiXCR on the 5' RACE reads. This sample has about 10,000 distinct CDR3 sequences, with about 12% found just once. Findings of the study overall: Tumor mutation count correlated with how many alpha and beta TCRs expanded intratumorally.

Time point of the sample: sample taken at primary tumor resection. Antigens for these TCRs are unknown. Specimen: lung tumor tissue, collected at surgery. Source of these receptors: a male donor with early-stage non-small cell lung cancer.

This clonotype was detected many times. The library was built for alpha chains, so this beta chain is an off-target read and its size means little. The chain uses TRBV13 and TRBJ1-1; weak D call: TRBD1 (6 bases). The CDR3 has 14 residues. V dropped 1 base and J dropped 1 base, with 7 bases sitting between them. In germline, CDR1 is PRHDT, CDR2 FYEKMQ (reference sequence). The CDR3 DNA reads as TGTGCCAGCAGCTTAGACAGGGCGAACACTGAAGCTTTCTTT. This codes for CASSLDRANTEAFF. The whole variable domain, remainder taken from reference TRBV13 and TRBJ1-1, is AAGVIQSPRHLIKEKRETATLKCYPIPRHDTVYWYQQGPGQDPQFLISFYEKMQSDKGSIPDRFSAQQFSDYHSELNMSSLELGDSALYFCASSLDRANTEAFFGQGTRLTVV.

This clonotype has at least ten counts. A library made for alpha chains picked up this beta chain off target, so its size means little. The chain has TRBV2 and TRBJ2-3; D gene ambiguous. The germline CDR1 and CDR2 sequences are SNHLY and FYNNEI. Trimming pared 8 bases from V and 0 bases from J, leaving 12 bases between. The CDR3 consists of 14 residues. The CDR3: CASSESSSTDTQYF. CDR3 DNA: TGTGCCAGCTCCGAGAGCTCTAGCACAGATACGCAGTATTTT.

This clonotype is medium-sized. This beta chain represents an off-target read in a library built for alpha chains; its size is of limited meaning. The chain is built from TRBV7-9 and TRBJ1-1; a weak D match, TRBD1 (6 bases). The germline gives CDR1 SEHNR, CDR2 FQNEAQ (reference sequence). The V gene lost 4 bases and the J gene lost 5 bases, with 14 bases spanning the gap. This CDR3 contains 14 residues. For the CDR3, the DNA is TGTGCCAGCAGCTATACAGGGTTGGCAACTGAAGCTTTCTTT. It encodes CASSYTGLATEAFF. Drawing the rest from reference TRBV7-9 and TRBJ1-1, the complete variable domain is DTGVSQNPRHKITKRGQNVTFRCDPISEHNRLYWYRQTLGQGPEFLTYFQNEAQLEKSRLLSDRFSAERPKGSFSTLEIQRTEQGDSAMYLCASSYTGLATEAFFGQGTRLTVV.

This clonotype appeared many times. Within a library made for alpha chains, this beta chain is off target, and its count is uninformative. The J gene is TRBJ2-1, the V gene TRBV7-2; D gene uncertain. V was shortened by 3 bases and J by 4 bases, with 10 bases between the two germline ends. This CDR3 region has 14 residues. Germline assignment: CDR1 SGHTA and CDR2 FQGNSA. The CDR3 nucleotides are TGTGCCAGCAGCTTGGTACGGGTTTACAATGAGCAGTTCTTC. This sequence encodes CASSLVRVYNEQFF.

A word on this clonotype: A read error may account for a junction end that differs from germline. The library was built for alpha chains, so this beta chain is an off-target read and its size means little. The V call is TRBV12-5, the J call TRBJ1-6, with 8 bases matching TRBD1. CDR1 and CDR2 from the germline V gene are LGHNT and FRNRAP. The CDR3 loop spans 15 amino acids. The CDR3 loop is CASGLDRVERSPLHF. CDR3 coding DNA: TGTGCTAGTGGCTTGGACAGGGTTGAACGATCACCCCTCCACTTT.

This clonotype showed up many times. This beta chain turned up in a library designed for alpha chains; as an off-target read, its abundance says little. The rearrangement uses TRBV4-2 and TRBJ2-1, with D possibly matching TRBD2 (5 bases). The V gene lost 3 bases and the J gene lost 0 bases, with 15 bases spanning the gap. The germline V gene encodes CDR1 LGHNA and CDR2 YNFKEQ. The CDR3 consists of 17 residues. CDR3 sequence (DNA): TGTGCCAGCAGCCACGAGGGTGGGAGTAGCTCCTACAATGAGCAGTTCTTC. It translates to CASSHEGGSSSYNEQFF.

This clonotype has ten or more counts. This beta chain turned up in a library designed for alpha chains; as an off-target read, its abundance says little. The rearrangement links TRBV3-1 to TRBJ1-1; no clear D gene. This CDR3 contains 11 residues. Trimming cost V 5 bases and J 8 bases, with 9 bases left between them. Germline values: CDR1 LGHDT, CDR2 YNNKEL (reference sequence). CDR3 nucleotides: TGTGCCAGCAGCTTTAGGTGGGAAGCTTTCTTT. Its protein product is CASSFRWEAFF.

There are many counts of this clonotype. As an off-target read in a library built for alpha chains, this beta chain has a frequency of little significance. DNA for the CDR3: TGTGCCAGCAGTTTATCAGGGAACTATGGCTACACCTTC. Protein sequence: CASSLSGNYGYTF. The J gene is TRBJ1-2, the V gene TRBV12-3 or TRBV12-4; perhaps TRBD1 as D (5 bases). The CDR3 is made up of 13 amino acids. Trimming left V 2 bases short and J 2 bases short, with 6 bases between.